The T cell receptor (beta chain) under discussion was sequenced for a study of blood T cell repertoires in COVID-19. Study information: The United States, Italy and Spain supplied acute and convalescent COVID-19 samples. Sources were T cells, B-cell-depleted T cells, or PBMCs; the material itself was cDNA or gDNA.

Participants, about 18 to 100 years old, spanned some 23 US areas. Cohort 3 recovered donors had two negative PCRs, clearance, or symptom resolution. The CDR3 consists of 15 residues. Germline-derived CDR1 and CDR2 are KGHSH and LQKENI. J was trimmed by 5 bases and V by 2 bases; bases with no gene match: 6. TCRdb's copy holds only in-frame clones and misses some; the assay was immunoSEQ multiplex PCR. In the table there are approximately 200,000 clones, 82% of which are singletons. The clonotype was recovered from a man aged 35-49 years who had recovered from COVID-19. Specimen: PBMCs or T cells enriched from blood (not recorded which). This rearrangement joins TRBV18 to TRBJ2-5; TRBD2 agrees at 9 bases. CDR3 residues: CASSPRVAGDETQYF. The DNA for the CDR3 is TGTGCCAGCTCACCAAGGGTAGCGGGAGATGAGACCCAGTACTTC.